The entry that follows covers one T cell receptor beta chain sequence. Its antigen is currently unknown. Germline values: CDR1 ENHRY, CDR2 SYGVKD. This CDR3 is built from 13 residues. Trimming cost V 10 bases and J 0 bases; bases outside gene matches: 5. The entry originates in a study of blood T cells in healthy people across ages. Notes on the study in general: A strong correlation between TCR beta diversity and naive T cell percentage was seen.

Together with a sample-barcoded 5' primer, a J-beta primer mix was included in a second PCR lasting about 6 to 11 cycles. TCRdb processed the 5' RACE reads anew with MiXCR; each CDR3 protein has one entry. Among about 670,000 distinct CDR3 sequences, over 40% were seen once, and the ten largest hold approximately 13%. The V call is TRBV10-3, the J call TRBJ1-2, with 7 nucleotides matching TRBD1. This clonotype was sampled from a woman of 80 years or more in good health. The sample comprised blood. The CDR3 coding sequence is TGTGCCACCGGGACAGCGTCTAACTATGGCTACACCTTC. This translates into CATGTASNYGYTF.